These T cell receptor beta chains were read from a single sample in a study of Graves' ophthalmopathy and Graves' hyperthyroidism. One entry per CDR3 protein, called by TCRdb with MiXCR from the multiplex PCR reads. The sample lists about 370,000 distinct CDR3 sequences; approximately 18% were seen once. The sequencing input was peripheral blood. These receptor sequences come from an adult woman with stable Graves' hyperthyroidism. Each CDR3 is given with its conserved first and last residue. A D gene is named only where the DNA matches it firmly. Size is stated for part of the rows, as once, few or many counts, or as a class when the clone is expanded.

TGTGCCAGTTCGCCGGGACTTTATGGCTACACCTTC	CASSPGLYGYTF	many	12	TRBJ1-2	TRBV3-1	NA
TGTGCCAGCAGTGACGGATTTCCCTACGAGCAGTACTTC	CASSDGFPYEQYF	many	13	TRBJ2-7	TRBV2	NA
TGCGCCAGCAGCTTGCGGGTGGGCCAGCCCCAGCATTTT	CASSLRVGQPQHF	many	13	TRBJ1-5	TRBV5-1	NA
TGCGCCAGCAGCTTGGGGGTTGGGGGCTATCAGCCCCAGCATTTT	CASSLGVGGYQPQHF	NA	15	TRBJ1-5	TRBV5-1	NA
TGTGCCAGCTCACCGCCGACAGGGGATGACGGAGGCTACACCTTC	CASSPPTGDDGGYTF	NA	15	TRBJ1-2	TRBV18	TRBD1
TGTGCCAGCGGTATGGGGGAGCGCAAGCTGTTTTTT	CASGMGERKLFF	many	12	TRBJ2-2	TRBV6-1	NA
TGTGCCAGCAGTCCCAGCGGGAGCTCTGGGGCCAACGTCCTGACTTTC	CASSPSGSSGANVLTF	NA	16	TRBJ2-6	TRBV6-1	TRBD2
TGTGCCAGCAGTTCAGGGTTCGAGGAGCTGTTTTTT	CASSSGFEELFF	NA	12	TRBJ2-2	TRBV11-2	NA
TGTGCCAGCAGCCGCCCAGGGTTACGAGGAGAGACCCAGTACTTC	CASSRPGLRGETQYF	many	15	TRBJ2-5	TRBV28	NA
TGTGCCAGCAGGAAAGGAGTAGAAGAGACCCAGTACTTC	CASRKGVEETQYF	many	13	TRBJ2-5	TRBV12-3/TRBV12-4	NA
TGTGCCAGCAGTTTGACGGGGAGTGGCTACGAGCAGTACTTC	CASSLTGSGYEQYF	many	14	TRBJ2-7	TRBV28	NA
TGTGCCAGCAGCTTAGGGGGCCATCAGCCCCAGCATTTT	CASSLGGHQPQHF	many	13	TRBJ1-5	TRBV7-9	NA
TGTGCCAGCAGCCAAGCCCAGATGGGGCGAGTAAACCAAGAGACCCAGTACTTC	CASSQAQMGRVNQETQYF	many	18	TRBJ2-5	TRBV4-2	NA
TGTGCCAGCATGGGACAGGAATTGCGTACTGAAGCTTTCTTT	CASMGQELRTEAFF	few	14	TRBJ1-1	TRBV12-3/TRBV12-4	TRBD1
TGTGCCAGCAGCTTAGGACATACTCAAGAGACCCAGTACTTC	CASSLGHTQETQYF	many	14	TRBJ2-5	TRBV7-2	NA
TGTGCCAGCAGTTTAAGCGGACAGATCTATGGCTACACCTTC	CASSLSGQIYGYTF	many	14	TRBJ1-2	TRBV12-3/TRBV12-4	NA
TGCGCCAGCAGCCACCCCGGACTTGCCGGGAGGCAGTACTTC	CASSHPGLAGRQYF	once	14	TRBJ2-7	TRBV6-1	NA
TGTGCCAGCAAAAAGTGGGGGCAGGACACTGAAGCTTTCTTT	CASKKWGQDTEAFF	many	14	TRBJ1-1	TRBV2	NA
TGTGTCAGCAGCCAAGTGTATAGCAGGCAAGAGACCCAGTACTTC	CVSSQVYSRQETQYF	few	15	TRBJ2-5	TRBV14	NA
TGCAGTGCTAGAGATCCCCCTACAGGGTTCAGTGGCTACACCTTC	CSARDPPTGFSGYTF	few	15	TRBJ1-2	TRBV20-1	NA